This entry features one T cell receptor beta chain sequence. CDR3 size: 14 residues. Germline V CDR1 and CDR2: SGDLS, YYNGEE. V was shortened by 0 bases and J by 0 bases, with 7 bases between the two germline ends. This sample was included in a study of CD8 T cells in Susac syndrome. Random hexamers were used to reverse transcribe an amount of about 0.45 to 1 ug RNA. By means of immunoSEQ multiplex PCR, TCR beta CDR3 spanning 54 Vbeta and 13 Jbeta underwent amplification. Each CDR3 protein gets one entry after TCRdb re-called the immunoSEQ multiplex PCR reads with MiXCR. The table records tens of thousands of distinct CDR3 sequences, 94% of them present only once.

This chain links TRBV9 with TRBJ2-7, with D hard to call. The receptor was derived from a human donor in good health. The sample was CD8+ T cells from PBMCs. CDR3 loop: CASSVGGSSYEQYF. The CDR3 nucleotides read TGTGCCAGCAGCGTAGGTGGCAGCTCCTACGAGCAGTACTTC.